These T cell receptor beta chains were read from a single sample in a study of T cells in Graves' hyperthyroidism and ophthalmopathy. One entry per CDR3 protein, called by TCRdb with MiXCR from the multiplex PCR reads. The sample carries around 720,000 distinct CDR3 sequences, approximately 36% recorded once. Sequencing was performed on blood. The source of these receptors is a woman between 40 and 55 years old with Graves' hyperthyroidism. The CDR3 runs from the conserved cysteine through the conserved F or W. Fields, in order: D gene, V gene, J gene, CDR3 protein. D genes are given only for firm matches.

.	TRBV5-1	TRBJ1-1	CASSLEQGNFAEAFF
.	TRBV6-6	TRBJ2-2	CASSEVQLFF
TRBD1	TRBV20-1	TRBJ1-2	CSARDRDRESMGYTF
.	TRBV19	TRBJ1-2	CATDRGTYGYTF
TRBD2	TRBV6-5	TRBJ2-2	CASSYSDGTSSRTGELFF
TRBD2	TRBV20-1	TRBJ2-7	CSASPAAGGILTYEQYF
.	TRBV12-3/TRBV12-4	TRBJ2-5	CASSFKGDYQETQYF
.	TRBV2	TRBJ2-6	CASSLGLVAERANVLTF
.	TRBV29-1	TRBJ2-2	CSVGQSNTGELFF
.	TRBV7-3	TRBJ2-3	CASSLTPAADTQYF